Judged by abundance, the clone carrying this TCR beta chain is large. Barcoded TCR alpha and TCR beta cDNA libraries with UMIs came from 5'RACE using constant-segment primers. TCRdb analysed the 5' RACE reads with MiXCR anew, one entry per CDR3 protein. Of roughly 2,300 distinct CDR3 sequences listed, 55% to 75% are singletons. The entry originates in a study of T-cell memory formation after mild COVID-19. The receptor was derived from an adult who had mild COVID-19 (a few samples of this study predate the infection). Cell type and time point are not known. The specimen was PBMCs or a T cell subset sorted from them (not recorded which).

Written as DNA, the CDR3 is TGTGCCAGCAGGAGGAGTCCACTAGACTCGGAGCAGTTCTTC. Protein product: CASRRSPLDSEQFF. The chain combines TRBV2 with TRBJ2-1; D is perhaps TRBD2 (5 bases). Germline values: CDR1 SNHLY, CDR2 FYNNEI. The length of the CDR3 is 14 residues. The V end lost 6 bases, the J end lost 10 bases, and 19 bases lay between the germline ends.